Presented here are 30 T cell receptor beta chains from one specimen sequenced in a study of vaccination and CD4 T cells after COVID-19. Treatment given: approximately nine-day PBMC culture with coronavirus spike peptide pools or control peptides (ViraFEST assay). No antigens are known for them. Oncomine TCR Beta short-read sequencing was applied to DNA from cultured CD4+ T cells. MiXCR, applied by TCRdb to the PCR reads, yields one record per CDR3 protein. The sample records about 16,000 distinct CDR3 sequences, roughly 54% being singletons. This material consisted of CD4+ T cells from blood, cultured in vitro, taken before SARS-CoV-2 vaccination. All receptors come from a human donor who had recovered from COVID-19.

The CDR3 loop reads CASSILGTVQETQYF. CDR3 DNA sequence: TGTGCCAGTAGTATTTTAGGGACAGTTCAAGAGACCCAGTACTTC. The chain recombines TRBV19 with TRBJ2-5; 7 positions agree with TRBD1. The junction had 6 bases not matched to a gene; V was cut back by 3 bases and J by 2 bases. The germline gives CDR1 LNHDA, CDR2 SQIVND (reference sequence). The CDR3 is 15 residues long.

The chain combines TRBV6-1 with TRBJ1-1, with a tentative D call TRBD1 (5 bases). The germline V gene has CDR1 MNHNS and CDR2 SASEGT. The V and J ends lost 7 bases and 3 bases respectively, with 12 bases between them. This CDR3 region has 13 residues. CDR3 loop: CASKDTQDTEAFF. The CDR3 nucleotides are TGTGCCAGCAAGGACACTCAGGACACTGAAGCTTTCTTT.

This clonotype was found once. The rearrangement links TRBV27 to TRBJ2-7; D gene unclear. The V gene's germline CDR1 is MNHEY and CDR2 SMNVEV (reference sequence). This CDR3 contains 16 residues. V lost 7 bases to trimming and J lost 0 bases, with 19 bases between them. CDR3 nucleotide sequence: TGTGCCAGCAAGGGCGCAGGAGACCGTAGCTCCTACGAGCAGTACTTC. This codes for CASKGAGDRSSYEQYF.

The chain recombines TRBV10-3 with TRBJ1-1; no definite D call. V was cut by 0 bases and J by 0 bases, with 17 bases left in between. Germline V gene lookup returns CDR1 ENHRY and CDR2 SYGVKD. The CDR3 consists of 18 residues. The CDR3, as DNA: TGTGCCATCAGTGAGTCTGTCGGACCGCTCGGTATGAACACTGAAGCTTTCTTT. Its translation: CAISESVGPLGMNTEAFF.

As DNA, the CDR3 is TGCAGTGCTAGAGATCCTAGCGGGAGATTTGAGACCCAGTACTTC. This gives the protein CSARDPSGRFETQYF. V and J are TRBV20-1 and TRBJ2-5, with TRBD2 matching over 10 bases. Germline CDR1 is DFQATT and CDR2 is SNEGSKA (reference sequence). There are 15 residues in the CDR3. V gave up 0 bases and J gave up 5 bases; unmatched junction bases: 6.

This clonotype was found a few times. The chain is built from TRBV28 and TRBJ2-5, with 8 nucleotides matching TRBD2. The CDR3 has 14 amino acids. With 5 bases clipped from V and 5 bases from J, the junction kept 7 bases outside the gene matches. Germline values: CDR1 MDHEN, CDR2 SYDVKM. CDR3: CASSTPGLDETQYF. In DNA, the CDR3 is TGTGCCAGCAGTACCCCGGGACTAGACGAGACCCAGTACTTC.

The V call is TRBV2, the J call TRBJ2-5, with D possibly TRBD1 on 6 matching bases. V lost 4 bases, J lost 4 bases, and 16 bases lay in between. Germline-derived CDR1 and CDR2 are SNHLY and FYNNEI. The length of the CDR3 is 15 residues. The CDR3 DNA reads TGTGCCAGCAGTGGTGGACAGACAATGGGAGAGACCCAGTACTTC. As protein: CASSGGQTMGETQYF.

V gene TRBV20-1 combines with J gene TRBJ2-1, with 10 bases lining up with TRBD2. The germline CDR1 and CDR2 sequences are DFQATT and SNEGSKA (reference sequence). This CDR3 has 14 residues. After removal of 6 bases from V and 6 bases from J, the junction contained 8 bases not matched to a gene. The CDR3 region has the DNA TGCAGTGCGAGGGCGGGACTAGCGAGCAATGAGCAGTTCTTC. Protein sequence: CSARAGLASNEQFF.

This chain uses TRBV2 with TRBJ2-5; possible D gene TRBD1, 6 bases. The length of the CDR3 is 12 residues. The germline V gene encodes CDR1 SNHLY and CDR2 FYNNEI. The V gene lost 6 bases and the J gene lost 5 bases, with 10 bases spanning the gap. CDR3 residues: CASRGQGETQYF. CDR3 DNA: TGTGCCAGCAGGGGGCAGGGGGAGACCCAGTACTTC.

By frequency in the sample, this clonotype is medium-sized (0.01 to 0.1%). This chain links TRBV6-2 or TRBV6-3 with TRBJ2-2; tentatively, D is TRBD2 (5 bases). Germline-derived CDR1 and CDR2 are MNHEY and SVGEGT. This CDR3 is built from 15 residues. Trimming removed 0 bases from V and 7 bases from J, with 12 bases in between. The CDR3 loop is CASSYSPEGSGELFF. Here the CDR3 DNA reads TGTGCCAGCAGTTACTCCCCCGAGGGTAGCGGGGAGCTGTTTTTT.

A few counts support this clonotype. The V call is TRBV20-1, the J call TRBJ2-3; D not resolved. The V gene's germline CDR1 is DFQATT and CDR2 SNEGSKA (reference sequence). The CDR3 extends over 11 amino acids. The CDR3: CSAGPGDTQYF. CDR3 sequence (DNA): TGCAGCGCCGGGCCGGGAGATACGCAGTATTTT.

This chain joins TRBV20-1 and TRBJ2-1; weak D call: TRBD2 (6 bases). This CDR3 spans 16 amino acids. Trimming took off 0 bases at V and 7 bases at J, with 19 bases between the two ends. Looked up from germline, CDR1 is DFQATT and CDR2 is SNEGSKA (reference sequence). CDR3 amino acids: CSARDDMSGRKNEQFF. The CDR3 region has the DNA TGCAGTGCTAGAGACGACATGAGCGGGCGGAAAAATGAGCAGTTCTTC.

This clonotype occurred a few times. The chain recombines TRBV2 with TRBJ1-6; 7 nucleotides align to TRBD1. This CDR3 has 13 residues. V trimming: 10 bases; J trimming: 8 bases; junction bases outside the gene matches: 8. The germline gives CDR1 SNHLY, CDR2 FYNNEI. This chain's CDR3 is CATQDRSHSPLHF. The CDR3 nucleotides are TGTGCCACCCAGGACAGGTCGCATTCACCCCTCCACTTT.

The V call is TRBV5-8, the J call TRBJ2-3, with TRBD2 identical over 10 bases. The germline V gene encodes CDR1 SGHTS and CDR2 YDEGEE. V was pared by 3 bases and J by 4 bases, with 14 bases of the junction left unmatched. The CDR3 runs to 18 residues. DNA of the CDR3: TGTGCCAGCAGCTCCCTTAGCTGGGCTAGCGGGAGACCAGATACGCAGTATTTT. Its translation is CASSSLSWASGRPDTQYF.

With respect to this clonotype: At one end, the junction sequence differs from germline, possibly due to a read error. The V call is TRBV20-1, the J call TRBJ2-3; TRBD2 aligns across 9 bases. This CDR3 comprises 14 residues. Germline-derived CDR1 and CDR2 are DFQATT and SNEGSKA (reference sequence). This CDR3 reads CSASGLASTDTQCF. The CDR3 DNA follows: TGCAGTGCTAGTGGACTAGCGAGCACAGATACGCAGTGTTTT.

In its sample, this clonotype was seen a few times. The gene calls are TRBV6-5 and TRBJ1-5; no definite D call. Germline V CDR1 and CDR2: MNHEY, SVGAGI. V lost 0 bases and J lost 2, with 14 bases in between. This CDR3 contains 17 residues. CDR3 sequence reads: CASSYSVRASGNQPQHF. DNA of the CDR3: TGTGCCAGCAGTTACTCTGTTCGGGCGTCAGGCAATCAGCCCCAGCATTTT.

This rearrangement joins TRBV6-2 or TRBV6-3 to TRBJ2-7; D gene ambiguous. The J call is uncertain, as TRBJ2-5 better fits the DNA end. There are 13 residues in the CDR3. Germline V gives CDR1 MNHEY, CDR2 SVGEGT. In nucleotides, the CDR3 is TGTGCCAGCAGTTACCTTACTAAAGAGACCCAGTACTTC. Translating gives CASSYLTKETQYF.

V and J are TRBV12-3 or TRBV12-4 and TRBJ2-3; weak D call: TRBD2 (6 bases). V was pared by 5 bases and J by 6 bases, with 12 bases between. The CDR3 is made up of 13 amino acids. The CDR3 nucleotides read TGTGCCAGCAGTACGGCGGGACGGGATACGCAGTATTTT. This sequence encodes CASSTAGRDTQYF.

The J gene is TRBJ2-3, the V gene TRBV7-2; 7 bases align to TRBD2. The V segment lost 1 base and the J segment 5 bases; nucleotides outside the gene matches: 3. This CDR3 is built from 14 residues. Germline V CDR1 and CDR2: SGHTA, FQGNSA. The CDR3 protein is CASSLVSSGDTQYF. The CDR3 DNA reads TGTGCCAGCAGCTTAGTTTCTAGCGGAGATACGCAGTATTTT.

The CDR3 nucleotides read TGCAGTGCTAGAGATCGTACTAGCGGGAGAGAGACCCAGTACTTC. This codes for CSARDRTSGRETQYF. The chain recombines TRBV20-1 with TRBJ2-5, with 11 nucleotides matching TRBD2. CDR1 is DFQATT, CDR2 SNEGSKA, per germline (reference sequence). With V trimmed by 0 bases and J by 4 bases, 4 bases remained unmatched. The CDR3 contains 15 residues.

This clonotype was counted between two and nine times. The chain joins TRBV20-1 to TRBJ2-7; either TRBD1 or TRBD2 may fit D (5 bases each). Germline values: CDR1 DFQATT, CDR2 SNEGSKA (reference sequence). The CDR3 is 15 amino acids. The germline V and J ends were trimmed by 5 bases and 0 bases, with 17 bases remaining between them. The CDR3 bases are TGCAGTGCTCGCCGGGTTGGGACCTACTCCTACGAGCAGTACTTC. It yields the protein CSARRVGTYSYEQYF.

This clonotype was seen a few times. The chain is built from TRBV7-2 and TRBJ1-1; D is ambiguous. Germline assignment: CDR1 SGHTA and CDR2 FQGNSA. With 1 base removed from V and 6 bases from J, the gap between germline ends came to 9 bases. The CDR3 spans 13 residues. Written as DNA, the CDR3 is TGTGCCAGCAGCTTAGTCGCGGGGTCTGAAGCTTTCTTT. Translation: CASSLVAGSEAFF.

This clonotype was observed a handful of times. This chain connects TRBV29-1 to TRBJ2-3; D is perhaps TRBD2 (6 bases). Germline V gene lookup returns CDR1 SQVTM and CDR2 ANQGSEA. Trimming took 3 bases from V and 1 from J, leaving 11 bases between them. This CDR3 comprises 14 residues. CDR3 protein: CSVERWEGTDTQYF. CDR3 in DNA: TGCAGCGTTGAGCGGTGGGAGGGCACAGATACGCAGTATTTT.

The chain recombines TRBV28 with TRBJ2-7; no clear D. The CDR3 is 12 amino acids. Trimming took off 4 bases at V and 3 bases at J, with 7 bases between the two ends. Per germline, CDR1 MDHEN and CDR2 SYDVKM. As DNA, the CDR3 is TGTGCCAGCAGTTCCCGATTCTACGAGCAGTACTTC. This encodes CASSSRFYEQYF.

This rearrangement joins TRBV20-1 to TRBJ1-2; D unclear. CDR3 length equals 14 residues. The ends were cut back, 0 bases at V and 8 bases at J, with 16 bases in the middle. Looked up from germline, CDR1 is DFQATT and CDR2 is SNEGSKA (reference sequence). This CDR3 is CSARDRVPRRGYTF. The CDR3 DNA reads TGCAGTGCTAGAGATCGGGTCCCGCGGCGAGGCTACACCTTC.

This clonotype was seen a few times. This chain joins TRBV7-2 and TRBJ2-1, with 10 bases that match TRBD2. The CDR3 sequence is 13 residues long. CDR1 SGHTA and CDR2 FQGNSA come from the germline V gene. Trimming took 9 bases from V and 9 from J; bases not matched to a gene: 8. CDR3 bases: TGTGCCAGTTCGGGACTAGCGACAAGTGAGCAGTTCTTC. The encoded protein is CASSGLATSEQFF.

This chain joins TRBV7-3 and TRBJ1-1; TRBD1 is a possible D gene (5 bases). This CDR3 comprises 13 residues. Germline assignment: CDR1 SGHTA and CDR2 FQGTGA. V was cut by 5 bases and J by 4 bases, with 11 bases left in between. CDR3 sequence reads: CASSRRASTEAFF. The CDR3 DNA is TGTGCCAGCAGCCGCAGGGCATCCACTGAAGCTTTCTTT.

The chain joins TRBV21-1 to TRBJ2-7; the table's D call, TRBD1, was not checked against the DNA. TRBV21-1 represents a pseudogene. The CDR3 consists of 17 residues. The CDR3 loop reads CASSKERVGGCSYEQYF. DNA for the CDR3: TGTGCCAGCAGCAAAGAAAGGGTCGGGGGTTGCTCCTACGAGCAGTACTTC.

The table lists this clonotype with a few counts. The chain carries TRBV2 and TRBJ1-2, with D tentatively TRBD1 (6 bases). The CDR3 runs to 13 residues. Germline CDR1 reads SNHLY; CDR2 reads FYNNEI. V was clipped by 6 bases and J by 9 bases, with 17 bases between them. The CDR3 loop reads CASSPTGLLSYTF. The CDR3 coding sequence is TGTGCCAGCAGCCCAACAGGGCTACTGAGCTACACCTTC.

In its sample, this clonotype was seen a few times. The chain employs TRBV4-3 and TRBJ2-1; D is unresolved. The length of the CDR3 is 15 residues. From germline, CDR1 is LGHNA and CDR2 YSLEER. Trimming cost V 6 bases and J 0 bases, with 12 bases left between them. DNA for the CDR3: TGCGCCAGCAGTCAACTACTGAGCTCCTACAATGAGCAGTTCTTC. Translated: CASSQLLSSYNEQFF.